The present T cell receptor beta chain was sequenced within a study of chemoradiotherapy in HPV16-positive cancers. The CDR3 extends over 15 amino acids. The germline V gene has CDR1 MNHNS and CDR2 SASEGT. Trimming took 4 bases from V and 0 from J, leaving 10 bases between them. Profiling relied on immunoSEQ multiplex PCR, and the TCRdb table lists in-frame clones only, not all of them. The profile covers under 15,000 clones, with more than 70% appearing a single time and under 8.5% taken by the ten largest. This material was obtained from a patient who underwent chemoradiotherapy. The V call is TRBV6-1, the J call TRBJ2-1, with a tentative D call TRBD1 (6 bases). This TCR came from a human donor with HPV-associated anogenital cancer. The CDR3 DNA sequence: TGTGCCAGCAGTGTGCAGGGGAGCTCCTACAATGAGCAGTTCTTC. Protein sequence: CASSVQGSSYNEQFF.